Each of the 2 T cell receptor beta chains below was sequenced from the same sample in a study of blood T cell repertoires in COVID-19. TCRdb's copy holds only in-frame clones and misses some; the assay was immunoSEQ multiplex PCR. The table lists 80,000 or so clones, 91% of them singletons. Sequenced: peripheral blood. These receptors all come from a woman in her 50s in a cohort sampled during active COVID-19.

The genes are TRBV18 and TRBJ2-7; 8 bases match TRBD2. The length of the CDR3 is 16 residues. Germline CDR1 and CDR2: KGHSH and LQKENI. V shed 3 bases and J 2 bases; nucleotides not matched to a gene: 9. This CDR3 is CASSPRPTSDPYEQYF. CDR3 in DNA: TGTGCCAGCTCACCCCGACCGACTAGCGATCCCTACGAGCAGTACTTC.

CDR3 coding DNA: TGTGCCAGCAGCTTGTCCCGGGACACATTACCAGATACGCAGTATTTT. Its translation: CASSLSRDTLPDTQYF. The chain is built from TRBV5-8 and TRBJ2-3; D perhaps matches TRBD1 (6 bases). Germline-derived CDR1 and CDR2 are SGHTS and YDEGEE. Trimming took 1 base from V and 4 from J, leaving 16 bases between them. The CDR3 spans 16 residues. Based on the CDR3 plus reference TRBV5-8 and TRBJ2-3, the full variable domain is EAGVTQSPTHLIKTRGQQATLRCSPISGHTSVYWYQQALGLGLQFLLWYDEGEERNRGNFPPRFSGRQFPNYSSELNVNALELEDSALYLCASSLSRDTLPDTQYFGPGTRLTVL.